Following are 21 T cell receptor beta chains from one sample sequenced in a study of cytomegalovirus exposure and HLA in healthy donors (dated by TCRdb to about 2017). The library relied on the immunoSEQ multiplex PCR assay. For the multiplex PCR, a mixture combining 60 forward primers for TCR Vbeta segments and 13 reverse primers for TCR Jbeta segments was used. Here the immuneACCESS table is served through TCRdb, limited to in-frame sequences with V and J called. Missing clones are a known gap in these copies; in checked studies unresolved V genes cover under half, and the rest lacks a known reason. This sample gives about 120,000 clones in total; 60% to 85% of them show up just once. Of the sample, about 2.7% is held by the ten largest clones. Material: PBMCs. These receptors all come from a woman between 40 and 55 years old in good health and CMV-seropositive.

Of note for this clone: Other nucleotide sequences in the sample specify the same CDR3. This chain uses TRBV19 with TRBJ2-2; D possibly corresponds to TRBD2 (6 bases). CDR3 size: 14 residues. Germline-derived CDR1 and CDR2 are LNHDA and SQIVND (reference sequence). Trimming cost V 3 bases and J 5 bases, with 10 bases left between them. CDR3 bases: TGTGCCAGTAGTATCGGGAGAGTTACCGGGGAGCTGTTTTTT. Translated, it gives CASSIGRVTGELFF.

The rearrangement links TRBV10-3 to TRBJ2-1, with TRBD2 matching 11 bases. The CDR3 extends over 17 amino acids. V was clipped by 4 bases and J by 0 bases; unmatched bases: 5. Germline-derived CDR1 and CDR2 are ENHRY and SYGVKD. The DNA of the CDR3 is TGTGCCATCAGTGCTACTAGCGGGGGTAGCTCCTACAATGAGCAGTTCTTC. Protein: CAISATSGGSSYNEQFF.

The V call is TRBV30, the J call TRBJ2-7; weak D call: TRBD1 (6 bases). V gave up 7 bases and J gave up 12 bases, with 31 bases separating them. This CDR3 spans 15 amino acids. CDR1 is GTSNPN and CDR2 is SVGIG in the germline V gene (reference sequence). The CDR3 DNA reads TGTGCCTCCACTCACGACAGGCGCGGGCCTCTGGTCCGGTACTTC. This sequence encodes CASTHDRRGPLVRYF.

The V and J genes are TRBV2 and TRBJ2-3; 9 nucleotides match TRBD2. Germline V gives CDR1 SNHLY, CDR2 FYNNEI. This CDR3 contains 18 residues. The V gene end was trimmed by 2 bases and the J gene end by 3 bases; junction bases not matched to a gene: 12. CDR3 DNA sequence: TGTGCCAGCAGTGAATATTCGGCGGGAGGGCCTCTGACAGATACGCAGTATTTT. Residues: CASSEYSAGGPLTDTQYF.

The CDR3 DNA sequence: TGTGCCACCAGCAGAGATGGACAGAACTACAATGAGCAGTTCTTC. Its protein product is CATSRDGQNYNEQFF. The chain carries TRBV15 and TRBJ2-1, with a weak D call TRBD1 (6 bases). Germline CDR1 is LNHNV and CDR2 is YYDKDF (reference sequence). The CDR3 contains 15 residues. V lost 0 bases and J 3 bases, leaving 9 bases between the germline ends.

To note about this clone: A junction boundary mismatches the germline segment, possibly from a read error. The V gene is TRBV5-1, the J gene TRBJ2-2, with D maybe TRBD2 (5 bases). The CDR3 is 14 residues long. The germline V gene encodes CDR1 SGHRS and CDR2 YFSETQ. CDR3 DNA sequence: TGCGCCAGCAGCTCGTTGACAACCACCGGGGAGCTGCTTTTT. Its protein product is CASSSLTTTGELLF.

The rearrangement links TRBV7-2 to TRBJ1-4, with 7 bases fitting TRBD1. V trimming: 8 bases; J trimming: 8 bases; junction bases outside the gene matches: 11. The length of the CDR3 is 14 residues. Germline V lookup: CDR1 SGHTA, CDR2 FQGNSA. CDR3 amino acids: CASAETQGREKLFF. For the CDR3, the DNA is TGTGCCAGCGCCGAGACACAGGGGCGCGAAAAACTGTTTTTT.

The rearrangement joins TRBV30 to TRBJ2-7; unclear D gene. CDR3 size: 15 residues. Per the germline V gene, CDR1 is GTSNPN and CDR2 is SVGIG (reference sequence). V shed 0 bases and J shed 4 bases, with 16 bases lying between them. Written as DNA, the CDR3 is TGTGCCTGGAGTGTCAATCTGGGCCAGTCATACGAGCAGTACTTC. As protein: CAWSVNLGQSYEQYF.

This chain uses TRBV19 with TRBJ2-3, with TRBD2 identical over 7 bases. The germline V gene encodes CDR1 LNHDA and CDR2 SQIVND (reference sequence). The CDR3 totals 13 residues. The junction had 8 bases not matched to a gene; V was cut back by 8 bases and J by 6 bases. As DNA, the CDR3 is TGTGCCAGTGCTAAGAGGCGGGGGGATACGCAGTATTTT. Encoded protein: CASAKRRGDTQYF.

V and J are TRBV2 and TRBJ1-2; D is ambiguous. Germline lookup yields CDR1 SNHLY and CDR2 FYNNEI. V lost 4 bases and J 8 bases, leaving 8 bases between the germline ends. The CDR3 runs 11 residues. The CDR3 DNA sequence: TGTGCCAGCAGTGGGATGCGGGGCTACACCTTC. It translates to CASSGMRGYTF.

V and J are TRBV7-8 and TRBJ2-7, with D uncertain. The CDR3 spans 13 residues. Deletions cut 9 bases from V and 3 bases from J, with 15 bases between. Per germline, CDR1 SGHVS and CDR2 FQNEAQ. The CDR3 here is CASVVLNRYEQYF. Written as DNA, the CDR3 is TGTGCCAGTGTAGTTCTAAATCGCTACGAGCAGTACTTC.

This clone appeared a few times. The chain joins TRBV19 to TRBJ1-2, with TRBD1 matching 9 bases. This CDR3 region has 15 residues. The germline V gene encodes CDR1 LNHDA and CDR2 SQIVND (reference sequence). With 3 bases clipped from V and 6 bases from J, the junction kept 8 bases outside the gene matches. The CDR3 DNA reads as TGTGCCAGTAGTATGCGTACAGGGGGCAACGATGGCTACACCTTC. It is translated as CASSMRTGGNDGYTF.

The rearrangement uses TRBV30 and TRBJ2-3; tentative D call: TRBD1 (5 bases). Germline V gene lookup returns CDR1 GTSNPN and CDR2 SVGIG (reference sequence). The CDR3 covers 16 residues. Trimming took off 5 bases at V and 2 bases at J, with 20 bases between the two ends. This CDR3 reads CAWSSGDSSYTDTQYF. CDR3 nucleotides: TGTGCCTGGTCATCAGGCGACAGTTCTTACACAGATACGCAGTATTTT.

This chain connects TRBV4-3 to TRBJ2-7; a weak D match, TRBD1 (6 bases). This CDR3 has 15 residues. Trimming pared 1 base from V and 3 bases from J, leaving 13 bases between. Germline V gene sequence: CDR1 LGHNA, CDR2 YSLEER. CDR3 nucleotides: TGCGCCAGCAGCCAAGCCGTGGGGGCTGGCTACGAGCAGTACTTC. Translating it yields CASSQAVGAGYEQYF.

The chain recombines TRBV15 with TRBJ2-7; D not resolved. Germline lookup yields CDR1 LNHNV and CDR2 YYDKDF (reference sequence). Trimming took off 10 bases at V and 2 bases at J, with 15 bases between the two ends. The length of the CDR3 is 13 residues. This CDR3 reads CAISGLETYEQYF. The CDR3 region has the DNA TGTGCCATCTCCGGTTTGGAGACCTACGAGCAGTACTTC.

This clone was found a few times. The chain uses TRBV29-1 and TRBJ2-1; 9 bases match TRBD2. Per germline, CDR1 SQVTM and CDR2 ANQGSEA. The CDR3 totals 18 residues. The V segment lost 4 bases and the J segment 4 bases; nucleotides outside the gene matches: 17. CDR3: CSVGGAGGALLEYNEQFF. The CDR3, as DNA: TGCAGCGTTGGGGGGGCGGGAGGGGCCCTACTTGAATACAATGAGCAGTTCTTC.

This clone came up a few times. This chain joins TRBV10-2 and TRBJ2-1; TRBD2 agrees at 7 bases. The CDR3 is made up of 13 amino acids. Trimming at V came to 2 bases and at J to 10 bases, leaving 5 bases not matched to a gene. From germline, CDR1 is WSHSY and CDR2 SAAADI. This CDR3 is CASSENLAEEQFF. CDR3 sequence (DNA): TGCGCCAGCAGTGAGAACCTAGCGGAGGAGCAGTTCTTC.

This clone was recorded a few times. The chain links TRBV7-8 to TRBJ2-7, with a possible D match to TRBD1 (5 bases). Germline CDR1 SGHVS, CDR2 FQNEAQ. The CDR3 is 14 residues long. Trimming left V 5 bases short and J 1 base short, with 12 bases between. CDR3: CASSPQGPSYEQYF. In DNA form, the CDR3 reads TGTGCCAGCAGCCCTCAGGGCCCTTCCTACGAGCAGTACTTC.

CDR3 amino acids: CASSGTGRLFF. The CDR3 bases are TGTGCCAGTAGTGGGACAGGCCGACTGTTTTTT. The J gene is TRBJ1-4, the V gene TRBV19, with 8 positions matching TRBD1. The ends lost 5 bases at V and 13 bases at J; junction bases unmatched: 3. The CDR3 length is 11 residues. Germline CDR1 and CDR2: LNHDA and SQIVND (reference sequence).

The gene calls are TRBV30 and TRBJ2-5; the match to TRBD2 covers 10 bases. Germline CDR1 GTSNPN, CDR2 SVGIG (reference sequence). The CDR3 is made up of 16 amino acids. The V segment lost 2 bases and the J segment 7 bases; nucleotides outside the gene matches: 13. CDR3 sequence reads: CAWSYPGTSAPRTQYF. The DNA for the CDR3 is TGTGCCTGGAGTTACCCGGGGACTAGCGCTCCTCGGACCCAGTACTTC.

The V call is TRBV7-2, the J call TRBJ2-5, with D possibly being TRBD1 (6 bases). This CDR3 has 13 amino acids. The V end lost 1 base, the J end lost 5 bases, and 8 bases lay between the germline ends. From germline, CDR1 is SGHTA and CDR2 FQGNSA. As DNA, the CDR3 is TGTGCCAGCAGCTTAGGGGGGCTTGAGACCCAGTACTTC. Its translation: CASSLGGLETQYF.